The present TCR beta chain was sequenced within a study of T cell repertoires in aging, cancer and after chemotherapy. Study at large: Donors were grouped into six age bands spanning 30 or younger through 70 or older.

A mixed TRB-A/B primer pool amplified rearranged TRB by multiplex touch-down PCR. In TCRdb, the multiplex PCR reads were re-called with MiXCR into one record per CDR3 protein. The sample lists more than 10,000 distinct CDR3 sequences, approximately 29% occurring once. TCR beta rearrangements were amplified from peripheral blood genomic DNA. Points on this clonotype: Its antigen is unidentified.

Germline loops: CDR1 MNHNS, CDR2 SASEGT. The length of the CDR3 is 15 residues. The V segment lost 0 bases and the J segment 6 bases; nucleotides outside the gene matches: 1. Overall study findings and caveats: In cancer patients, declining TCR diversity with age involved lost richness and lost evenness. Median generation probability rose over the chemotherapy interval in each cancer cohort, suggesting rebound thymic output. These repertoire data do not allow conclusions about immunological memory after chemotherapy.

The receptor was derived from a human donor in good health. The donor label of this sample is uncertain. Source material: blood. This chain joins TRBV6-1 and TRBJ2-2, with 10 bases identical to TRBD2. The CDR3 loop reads CASSEAAGGPGELFF. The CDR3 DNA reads TGTGCCAGCAGTGAAGCAGCGGGAGGGCCCGGGGAGCTGTTTTTT.